Included here is one T cell receptor beta chain sequence, with context. The germline V gene has CDR1 MDHEN and CDR2 SYDVKM. V lost 6 bases, J lost 2 bases, and 16 bases lay in between. The CDR3 is 15 residues long. This record comes from a study of blood T cell repertoires in COVID-19. Study-wide context: Samples representing acute and convalescent COVID-19 were sourced from the United States, Italy and Spain. T cells, B-cell-depleted T cells, or PBMCs supplied cDNA or gDNA.

Original processing notes: It was from reference gene primer amplification that nucleated cell counts were estimated. Sequencing was performed with immunoSEQ multiplex PCR; in TCRdb, only in-frame clones are kept and a portion is missing. The V and J calls and the clone size are those of that table, but D and trimming were determined from the DNA. The sample consists of roughly 100,000 clones, approximately 85% of them appearing once. J is TRBJ1-1 and V is TRBV28, with D perhaps TRBD1 (5 bases). This clonotype originated in a woman aged 80 or over with active or convalescent COVID-19. Sequencing used peripheral blood. The CDR3 sequence: CASRELGRTNTEAFF. DNA of the CDR3: TGTGCCAGCAGAGAACTCGGACGGACAAACACTGAAGCTTTCTTT.